This TCR beta chain was captured in a study of beta chain features in type 1 diabetes. Sequencing targeted expressed TCRB transcripts, as all isolated RNA had been reverse transcribed. This table comes from immunoSEQ multiplex PCR, and its TCRdb copy is limited to in-frame clones, with some not included. The top ten clones hold approximately 0.47% of a sample with about 340,000 clones, 6.5% to 10% of them seen once. Every single donor gave one heparinised blood draw, and these averaged roughly 120 mL. Markers CD45RO/CCR7/CD25/CD127/CD95/CD27 served to sort CD4+ naive, central memory, regulatory and stem cell-like memory cells. This CDR3 has 16 residues. Germline V gene lookup returns CDR1 SEHNR and CDR2 FQNEAQ (reference sequence). V lost 1 base to trimming and J lost 1 base; unmatched junction nucleotides: 3.

The sample comprised central memory CD4+ T cells from blood. The V and J genes are TRBV7-9 and TRBJ2-5; 10 bases map to TRBD1. This receptor was taken from a woman between 18 and 30 years old in good health. The CDR3 reads CASSLGDRGIQETQYF. As DNA, the CDR3 is TGTGCCAGCAGCTTAGGGGACAGGGGCATCCAAGAGACCCAGTACTTC.